The 24 T cell receptor beta chains below come from one sample, sequenced in a study of blood T cell repertoires in COVID-19. The data were produced by immunoSEQ multiplex PCR, yet TCRdb's version contains in-frame clones alone and is incomplete. The sample yields tens of thousands of clones, about four fifths seen once. Sequenced material: peripheral blood. The receptors here all came from a human donor in a cohort sampled during active or convalescent COVID-19.

The rearrangement links TRBV5-1 to TRBJ1-1; 10 bases fit TRBD1. Trimming took 4 bases from V and 4 from J; bases not matched to a gene: 4. Per germline, CDR1 SGHRS and CDR2 YFSETQ. The CDR3 runs to 14 residues. The CDR3 sequence is CASSPWTGGTEAFF. CDR3 DNA: TGCGCCAGCAGCCCCTGGACAGGGGGCACTGAAGCTTTCTTT.

V usage is TRBV7-3 and J usage is TRBJ1-6; D unresolved. V was trimmed by 5 bases and J by 7 bases, leaving 9 bases between them. Germline CDR1 SGHTA, CDR2 FQGTGA. The CDR3 totals 13 residues. The CDR3 DNA is TGTGCCAGCAGCATCGACTCAAATTCACCCCTCCACTTT. Amino acid sequence: CASSIDSNSPLHF.

The V gene is TRBV2, the J gene TRBJ2-7; TRBD2 matches 12 bases. Germline values: CDR1 SNHLY, CDR2 FYNNEI. V shed 1 base, J shed 1 base, and the junction held 8 bases outside the gene matches. The CDR3 covers 18 residues. CDR3 coding DNA: TGTGCCAGCAGTGAAGTAGGACTAGCGGGGAGACCTTCCTACGAGCAGTACTTC. This translates into CASSEVGLAGRPSYEQYF. Filled out from reference TRBV2 and TRBJ2-7, the complete variable domain reads EPEVTQTPSHQVTQMGQEVILRCVPISNHLYFYWYRQILGQKVEFLVSFYNNEISEKSEIFDDQFSVERPDGSNFTLKIRSTKLEDSAMYFCASSEVGLAGRPSYEQYFGPGTRLTVT.

This chain joins TRBV10-3 and TRBJ2-1, with 10 bases lining up with TRBD1. Germline loops: CDR1 ENHRY, CDR2 SYGVKD. Trimming cost V 0 bases and J 6 bases; bases outside gene matches: 2. This CDR3 has 15 residues. The CDR3 reads CAISESGQGPNEQFF. Written as DNA, the CDR3 is TGTGCCATCAGTGAGTCGGGACAGGGGCCCAATGAGCAGTTCTTC.

V gene TRBV6-4 combines with J gene TRBJ2-5; 7 bases map to TRBD1. Germline assignment: CDR1 MRHNA and CDR2 SNTAGT. The CDR3 totals 14 residues. V gave up 3 bases and J gave up 5 bases; unmatched junction bases: 6. This CDR3 reads CASSEGGGSETQYF. The CDR3 DNA sequence: TGTGCCAGCAGTGAAGGGGGCGGCTCGGAGACCCAGTACTTC.

This clone came up once. This chain connects TRBV11-2 to TRBJ1-2; 7 nucleotides match TRBD1. V trimming: 1 base; J trimming: 2 bases; junction bases outside the gene matches: 4. The germline V gene has CDR1 SGHAT and CDR2 FQNNGV. The length of the CDR3 is 15 residues. CDR3 in DNA: TGTGCCAGCAGCTTAGTACCGGGACAGAACTATGGCTACACCTTC. It encodes CASSLVPGQNYGYTF.

The chain has TRBV19 and TRBJ1-1; 10 bases are a match to TRBD1. CDR3 length equals 15 residues. V shed 5 bases, J shed 3 bases, and the junction held 6 bases outside the gene matches. Germline CDR1 LNHDA, CDR2 SQIVND (reference sequence). This CDR3 is CASSWGTGVDTEAFF. Written as DNA, the CDR3 is TGTGCCAGTAGTTGGGGGACAGGGGTCGACACTGAAGCTTTCTTT.

V is TRBV3-1 (or the pseudogene TRBV3-2) and J is TRBJ2-1; 7 positions match TRBD2. V trimming: 0 bases; J trimming: 8 bases; junction bases outside the gene matches: 7. In germline, CDR1 is LGHDT, CDR2 YNNKEL (reference sequence). The CDR3 length is 15 residues. As DNA, the CDR3 is TGTGCCAGCAGCCAAGAAGGTAGCGGGCTGGATGAGCAGTTCTTC. Translated, it gives CASSQEGSGLDEQFF.

This chain links TRBV6-2 or TRBV6-3 with TRBJ2-1, with 7 positions matching TRBD2. The trim removed 5 bases at V and 6 bases at J, leaving 7 bases unmatched. The CDR3 length is 14 residues. Per the germline V gene, CDR1 is MNHEY and CDR2 is SVGEGT. The CDR3 loop reads CASSRMTSPNEQFF. Here the CDR3 DNA reads TGTGCCAGCAGTCGCATGACTAGCCCCAATGAGCAGTTCTTC.

This rearrangement joins TRBV13 to TRBJ2-3; 15 bases agree with TRBD2. CDR1 and CDR2 (germline): PRHDT, FYEKMQ (reference sequence). The V gene end was trimmed by 5 bases and the J gene end by 6 bases; junction bases not matched to a gene: 9. The CDR3 extends over 17 amino acids. The CDR3 coding sequence is TGTGCCAGCAGCCCAGGACTAGCGGGGGGGCCAGGGGATACGCAGTATTTT. It translates to CASSPGLAGGPGDTQYF.

The gene calls are TRBV5-1 and TRBJ2-3, with 7 positions matching TRBD2. Germline V gene sequence: CDR1 SGHRS, CDR2 YFSETQ. J lost 1 base, V lost 1 base, and 6 bases had no gene match. The CDR3 length is 16 residues. DNA of the CDR3: TGCGCCAGCAGCTTGTCCGCGGGGGTGGGCACAGATACGCAGTATTTT. This sequence encodes CASSLSAGVGTDTQYF.

The rearrangement links TRBV6-5 to TRBJ2-7, with TRBD2 matching 7 bases. CDR1 is MNHEY, CDR2 SVGAGI, per germline. Germline trimming cut 6 bases from V and 0 bases from J; bases unmatched to any gene: 8. The CDR3 runs to 15 residues. CDR3 DNA sequence: TGTGCCAGCAGGCCAGCGGGAAGGAGCTCCTACGAGCAGTACTTC. It encodes CASRPAGRSSYEQYF.

The chain recombines TRBV2 with TRBJ1-5; D might be TRBD1 (5 bases). CDR1 is SNHLY, CDR2 FYNNEI, per germline. Trimming shortened V by 7 bases and J by 7 bases, and 20 bases separated the two germline ends. This CDR3 spans 15 amino acids. The CDR3 reads CASTPYRQGGQPQHF. CDR3 bases: TGTGCCAGCACCCCTTATCGGCAGGGAGGACAGCCCCAGCATTTT.

This chain connects TRBV24-1 to TRBJ2-3; 7 bases are a match to TRBD1. Trimming cost V 7 bases and J 1 base; bases outside gene matches: 7. CDR1 is KGHDR, CDR2 SFDVKD, per germline. The CDR3 totals 15 residues. CDR3 sequence reads: CATSDRGGGTDTQYF. CDR3 nucleotides: TGTGCCACCAGCGACAGAGGGGGCGGCACAGATACGCAGTATTTT.

V usage is TRBV29-1 and J usage is TRBJ2-2; D not resolved. Germline CDR1 is SQVTM and CDR2 is ANQGSEA. This CDR3 has 14 residues. Trimming stripped 6 bases from V and 3 bases from J, with 14 bases between. DNA of the CDR3: TGCAGCGTCCAACCGGGTCCGGACACCGGGGAGCTGTTTTTT. It specifies CSVQPGPDTGELFF.

The rearrangement uses TRBV7-2 and TRBJ2-2, with 7 bases aligning to TRBD1. CDR1 and CDR2 from the germline V gene are SGHTA and FQGNSA. The J segment lost 2 bases and the V segment lost 5 bases, leaving 8 bases of the junction unmatched. This CDR3 has 16 amino acids. The CDR3 DNA reads TGTGCCAGCAGCCACATGGACAGGACAAACACCGGGGAGCTGTTTTTT. Translation gives CASSHMDRTNTGELFF. The full variable domain, with the rest looked up from reference TRBV7-2 and TRBJ2-2, is GAGVSQSPSNKVTEKGKDVELRCDPISGHTALYWYRQSLGQGLEFLIYFQGNSAPDKSGLPSDRFSAERTGGSVSTLTIQRTQQEDSAVYLCASSHMDRTNTGELFFGEGSRLTVL.

The rearrangement uses TRBV6-2 or TRBV6-3 and TRBJ2-3; 9 bases line up with TRBD1. The germline gives CDR1 MNHEY, CDR2 SVGEGT. This CDR3 spans 16 amino acids. V was pared by 5 bases and J by 6 bases, with 12 bases of the junction left unmatched. The CDR3 nucleotides read TGTGCCAGCAGTGGAGGAGCCGGGACAGGGTGGGATACGCAGTATTTT. Translation gives CASSGGAGTGWDTQYF.

The chain employs TRBV7-2 and TRBJ1-4, with 7 nucleotides matching TRBD1. J lost 3 bases, V lost 5 bases, and 6 bases had no gene match. The CDR3 runs 15 residues. Looked up from germline, CDR1 is SGHTA and CDR2 is FQGNSA. CDR3 sequence: CASSTGQLSNEKLFF. DNA of the CDR3: TGTGCCAGCAGCACGGGACAGTTATCTAATGAAAAACTGTTTTTT.

The V call is TRBV10-3, the J call TRBJ1-5; TRBD1 matches at 7 bases. The CDR3 sequence is 16 residues long. V was pared by 6 bases and J by 1 base, with 9 bases of the junction left unmatched. Germline V gene data show CDR1 as ENHRY and CDR2 as SYGVKD. The CDR3 loop is CAISSNRDSSNQPQHF. The CDR3 nucleotides read TGTGCCATCAGCTCAAACCGGGACAGCAGCAATCAGCCCCAGCATTTT.

The CDR3 nucleotides are TGTGCCAGTAGGACAGGGTTAGGCGAGCAGTACTTC. Its protein product is CASRTGLGEQYF. J is TRBJ2-7 and V is TRBV19; 7 nucleotides line up with TRBD1. CDR1 and CDR2 (germline): LNHDA, SQIVND (reference sequence). Unmatched junction bases numbered 5, after V lost 6 bases and J lost 6 bases. The CDR3 is 12 residues long.

V and J are TRBV5-4 and TRBJ2-7; 8 nucleotides agree with TRBD2. V dropped 7 bases and J dropped 2; count of bases not matched to a gene: 11. In germline, CDR1 is SGHNT, CDR2 YYREEE (reference sequence). This CDR3 has 15 residues. CDR3 sequence reads: CASSPDGGGTYEQYF. The DNA of the CDR3 is TGTGCCAGCTCCCCGGACGGCGGGGGGACCTACGAGCAGTACTTC.

CDR3 residues: CASSRSHGELFF. The CDR3 nucleotides read TGTGCCAGCAGTCGTAGTCACGGGGAGCTGTTTTTT. The rearrangement links TRBV25-1 to TRBJ2-2; D is ambiguous. V dropped 5 bases and J dropped 7 bases, with 8 bases sitting between them. Germline CDR1 and CDR2: MGHDK and SYGVNS. This CDR3 spans 12 amino acids.

As concerns this clone: Other nucleotide sequences from this sample produce the same CDR3. The rearrangement links TRBV3-1 (or the pseudogene TRBV3-2) to TRBJ1-6; TRBD1 aligns across 7 bases. CDR3 length: 14 amino acids. Germline CDR1 and CDR2: LGHDT and YNNKEL (reference sequence). Trimming cost V 1 base and J 9 bases; bases outside gene matches: 3. Here the CDR3 reads CASSQGQGSSPLHF. CDR3 nucleotides: TGTGCCAGCAGCCAAGGACAGGGTAGTTCACCCCTCCACTTT.

The chain combines TRBV6-2 or TRBV6-3 with TRBJ2-3, with 8 bases aligning to TRBD1. The V gene end was trimmed by 5 bases and the J gene end by 0 bases; junction bases not matched to a gene: 7. Germline V gives CDR1 MNHEY, CDR2 SVGEGT. The CDR3 totals 16 residues. The CDR3 reads CASSLTRQGSTDTQYF. In DNA form, the CDR3 reads TGTGCCAGCAGTCTAACACGACAGGGGAGCACAGATACGCAGTATTTT.